This TCR beta chain comes out of a study of T cells in Graves' hyperthyroidism and ophthalmopathy. Study-wide background: Before treatment of any kind, peripheral blood was taken at initial diagnosis.

Study conclusions and caveats: From stable hyperthyroidism, ophthalmopathy was separated by a 13 V-J model.

Based on clinical symptoms, serum thyroxine and TRAb, thyroid ultrasound and orbital computed tomography, diagnoses were reached. The authors took PBMCs from 8 to 10 ml fresh peripheral blood. This clonotype was seen ten or more times. Its cognate antigen is unknown. TCR beta CDR3 regions were amplified from RNA transcripts. HTBI primers drove first-round RT-PCR of the TCR CDR3. TCRdb re-analysed the multiplex PCR reads in MiXCR, keeping a single row per CDR3 protein. Altogether under 400,000 distinct CDR3 sequences are present, over 15% being singletons, with the ten largest covering around 34%. The germline CDR1 and CDR2 sequences are DFQATT and SNEGSKA (reference sequence). V dropped 0 bases and J dropped 2 bases, with 6 bases sitting between them. This CDR3 contains 13 residues.

Sequences were obtained from blood. The V and J genes are TRBV20-1 and TRBJ2-3; D is ambiguous. This TCR was recovered from a man in his thirties or forties with Graves' hyperthyroidism. The CDR3 sequence: CSAREQYTDTQYF. The CDR3 DNA is TGCAGTGCTAGAGAGCAATACACAGATACGCAGTATTTT.